The entry that follows covers one T cell receptor (beta chain) sequence. Original processing notes: For nucleated cells, counts were estimated from reference gene primer amplification. Profiling relied on immunoSEQ multiplex PCR, and the TCRdb table lists in-frame clones only, not all of them. D and trimming come from the DNA, and the V and J calls and clone size come from that table. The table shows a few hundred thousand clones, with around 89% occurring only once. One Seattle source followed patients from active infection through their disease course. These data originate in a study of blood T cell repertoires in COVID-19. Overall study context: Italy, Spain and the United States were the sources of the convalescent and acute COVID-19 samples. T cells, B-cell-depleted T cells, or PBMCs provided the cDNA or gDNA that served as material.

This CDR3 is 14 amino acids long. From germline, CDR1 is MNHEY and CDR2 SVGEGT. The V gene lost 3 bases and the J gene lost 7 bases, with 10 bases spanning the gap. The clonotype originates from a woman aged 55-69 years with COVID-19, enrolled during active disease. Sequenced input: peripheral blood. The chain carries TRBV6-2 or TRBV6-3 and TRBJ1-6; D is uncertain. The CDR3 bases are TGTGCCAGCAGTTATACCGGCGGCAATTCACCCCTCCACTTT. Protein: CASSYTGGNSPLHF.